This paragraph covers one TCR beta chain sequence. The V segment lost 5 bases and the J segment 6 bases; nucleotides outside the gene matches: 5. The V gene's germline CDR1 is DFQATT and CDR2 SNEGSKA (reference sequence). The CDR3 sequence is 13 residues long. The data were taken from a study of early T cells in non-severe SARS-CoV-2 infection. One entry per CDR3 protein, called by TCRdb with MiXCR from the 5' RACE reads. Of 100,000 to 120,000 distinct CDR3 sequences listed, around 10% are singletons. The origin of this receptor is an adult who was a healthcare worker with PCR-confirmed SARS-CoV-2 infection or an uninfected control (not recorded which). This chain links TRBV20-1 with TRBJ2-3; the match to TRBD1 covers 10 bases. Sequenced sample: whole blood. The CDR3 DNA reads TGCAGTGCTGTGACAGGGGGCGGCGATACGCAGTATTTT. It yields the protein CSAVTGGGDTQYF.